Shown below are 13 T cell receptor beta chains from a single sample sequenced in a study of shared clonotypes between healthy human individuals. The assay was immunoSEQ multiplex PCR, and TCRdb's table has in-frame clones only and misses some. Of around 500,000 clones detected, around 80% appear once; the ten largest clones hold more than 10%. Input material: PBMCs. These receptor sequences come from a woman aged 40 to 50 in good health. Some clones in this sample may be carry-over from other donors' samples.

A note on this clone: Other DNA sequences within the sample encode an identical CDR3. The rearrangement uses TRBV7-2 and TRBJ1-5, with 8 bases identical to TRBD1. The CDR3 totals 16 residues. Per the germline V gene, CDR1 is SGHTA and CDR2 is FQGNSA. V shed 1 base and J 7 bases; nucleotides not matched to a gene: 9. In DNA form, the CDR3 reads TGTGCCAGCAGCTTAGTGGCAGGGGGCGCTGGACAGCCCCAGCATTTT. Its protein is CASSLVAGGAGQPQHF.

The rearrangement links TRBV30 to TRBJ2-5; D tentatively reads TRBD1 or TRBD2 (6 bases each). TRBJ2-7 explains the end of the DNA better; the J call may be wrong. Per germline, CDR1 GTSNPN and CDR2 SVGIG (reference sequence). The length of the CDR3 is 12 residues. CDR3 sequence: CAWGKGGYEQYF. The CDR3 coding sequence is TGTGCCTGGGGAAAGGGGGGTTACGAGCAGTACTTC.

The chain links TRBV5-1 to TRBJ1-1; TRBD1 matches at 8 bases. After removal of 5 bases from V and 8 bases from J, the junction contained 8 bases not matched to a gene. Per the germline V gene, CDR1 is SGHRS and CDR2 is YFSETQ. This CDR3 contains 13 residues. In nucleotides, the CDR3 is TGCGCCAGCAGACCCGGACAGGGTTTCGAAGCTTTCTTT. Protein product: CASRPGQGFEAFF.

This chain uses TRBV28 with TRBJ1-1; unclear D gene. V lost 3 bases to trimming and J lost 1 base, with 9 bases between them. The germline V gene encodes CDR1 MDHEN and CDR2 SYDVKM. The CDR3 loop spans 14 amino acids. The CDR3 loop is CASSLGRRNTEAFF. The CDR3 DNA follows: TGTGCCAGCAGTTTGGGCAGGAGGAACACTGAAGCTTTCTTT.

The rearrangement joins TRBV5-1 to TRBJ2-7; 9 positions agree with TRBD2. CDR3 length: 12 residues. CDR1 is SGHRS and CDR2 is YFSETQ in the germline V gene. Losses at the gene ends were 5 bases for V and 6 bases for J; bases not matched to a gene: 3. CDR3 sequence: CASSSGSGEQYF. CDR3 nucleotide sequence: TGCGCCAGCAGTAGCGGGAGTGGCGAGCAGTACTTC.

The V and J genes are TRBV14 and TRBJ1-5, with D uncertain. Trimming took off 3 bases at V and 0 bases at J, with 3 bases between the two ends. Germline V lookup: CDR1 SGHDN, CDR2 FVKESK. This CDR3 comprises 13 residues. The CDR3 reads CASSQGSNQPQHF. The CDR3 nucleotides read TGTGCCAGCAGCCAGGGTAGCAATCAGCCCCAGCATTTT.

The genes are TRBV29-1 and TRBJ2-1; 8 nucleotides agree with TRBD2. The CDR3 sequence is 12 residues long. Trimming cost V 4 bases and J 6 bases; bases outside gene matches: 2. CDR1 is SQVTM, CDR2 ANQGSEA, per germline. CDR3 nucleotide sequence: TGCAGCGTTGGGACTAGCAGCAATGAGCAGTTCTTC. Translation gives CSVGTSSNEQFF.

The V gene is TRBV28, the J gene TRBJ2-1, with D perhaps matching TRBD2 (5 bases). V was cut by 7 bases and J by 0 bases, with 19 bases left in between. CDR1 and CDR2 from the germline V gene are MDHEN and SYDVKM. The CDR3 runs to 17 residues. The CDR3 protein is CASMSPGFRPSYNEQFF. CDR3 sequence (DNA): TGTGCCAGCATGAGTCCGGGATTTAGACCCTCCTACAATGAGCAGTTCTTC.

This chain connects TRBV5-4 to TRBJ2-2; D gene uncertain. Germline V lookup: CDR1 SGHNT, CDR2 YYREEE (reference sequence). Between the trimmed V and J ends, which lost 0 bases and 3 bases, there was a span of 6 bases. This CDR3 has 14 amino acids. This chain's CDR3 is CASSLDQHTGELFF. The CDR3 DNA sequence: TGTGCCAGCAGCTTGGACCAGCACACCGGGGAGCTGTTTTTT.

This chain links TRBV28 with TRBJ2-7; TRBD1 is a possible D gene (6 bases). The germline CDR1 and CDR2 sequences are MDHEN and SYDVKM. The CDR3 runs to 16 residues. Trimming cost V 3 bases and J 0 bases, with 15 bases left between them. CDR3 in amino acids: CASSFGNLDSSYEQYF. DNA for the CDR3: TGTGCCAGCAGTTTCGGAAACCTGGACAGCTCCTACGAGCAGTACTTC.

The rearrangement links TRBV7-8 to TRBJ2-5, with a weak D call TRBD2 (5 bases). This CDR3 region has 16 residues. CDR1 and CDR2 from the germline V gene are SGHVS and FQNEAQ. V was clipped by 0 bases and J by 0 bases, with 11 bases between them. This CDR3 is CASSLALLRDQETQYF. The CDR3 DNA reads as TGTGCCAGCAGCTTAGCGCTGTTGCGGGACCAAGAGACCCAGTACTTC. The variable domain in full, with the rest retrieved from reference TRBV7-8 and TRBJ2-5, is GAGVSQSPRYKVAKRGQDVALRCDPISGHVSLFWYQQALGQGPEFLTYFQNEAQLDKSGLPSDRFFAERPEGSVSTLKIQRTQQEDSAVYLCASSLALLRDQETQYFGPGTRLLVL.

V is TRBV28 and J is TRBJ2-7, with D hard to call. The germline V gene encodes CDR1 MDHEN and CDR2 SYDVKM. The CDR3 is 13 residues long. Trimming pared 1 base from V and 4 bases from J, leaving 8 bases between. CDR3 sequence reads: CASSLLQPYEQYF. CDR3 DNA: TGTGCCAGCAGTTTATTGCAGCCATACGAGCAGTACTTC.

The chain is built from TRBV6-5 and TRBJ2-5; possible D gene TRBD2, 5 bases. The CDR3 contains 13 residues. The germline V and J ends were trimmed by 5 bases and 4 bases, with 11 bases remaining between them. Germline loops: CDR1 MNHEY, CDR2 SVGAGI. The CDR3 protein is CASSTGSGETQYF. In DNA form, the CDR3 reads TGTGCCAGCAGTACGGGGAGTGGAGAGACCCAGTACTTC.